This T cell receptor beta chain stems from a study of blood T cell repertoires in COVID-19. Whole-study context: Nucleic acid was either cDNA or gDNA, and it came from T cells, B-cell-depleted T cells, or PBMCs.

Per the original methods: Reference gene primer amplification yielded estimated nucleated cell counts. Measured with immunoSEQ multiplex PCR; TCRdb has only the in-frame clones, and not every one. The V and J calls and the clone size are those of that table, but D and trimming were determined from the DNA. Among about 160,000 clones listed, roughly 86% were seen once. The CDR3 extends over 13 amino acids. In germline, CDR1 is SGHTA, CDR2 FQGNSA. V gave up 5 bases and J gave up 1 base, with 5 bases separating them. The specimen sequenced was peripheral blood. The chain employs TRBV7-2 and TRBJ2-2, with no clear D. This TCR was sampled from a woman aged 55-70 years who had recovered from COVID-19. The CDR3 nucleotides read TGTGCCAGCAGCCCTGTGAACACCGGGGAGCTGTTTTTT. Translated, it gives CASSPVNTGELFF.